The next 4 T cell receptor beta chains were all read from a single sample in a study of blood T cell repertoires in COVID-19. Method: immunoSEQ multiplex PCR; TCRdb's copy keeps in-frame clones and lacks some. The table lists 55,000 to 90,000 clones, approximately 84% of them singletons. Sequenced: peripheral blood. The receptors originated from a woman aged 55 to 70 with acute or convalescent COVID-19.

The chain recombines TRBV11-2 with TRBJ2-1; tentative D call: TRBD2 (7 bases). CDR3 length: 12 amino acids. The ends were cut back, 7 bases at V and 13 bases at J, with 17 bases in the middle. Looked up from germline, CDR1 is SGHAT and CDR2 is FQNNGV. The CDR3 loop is CASTQWGGIQFF. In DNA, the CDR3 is TGTGCCAGCACCCAATGGGGGGGCATACAGTTCTTC.

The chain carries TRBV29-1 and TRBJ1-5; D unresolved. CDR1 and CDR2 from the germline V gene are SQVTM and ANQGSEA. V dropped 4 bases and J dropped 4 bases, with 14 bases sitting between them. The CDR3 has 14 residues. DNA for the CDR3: TGCAGCGTTGGGGGAGGTACCGGAAATCAGCCCCAGCATTTT. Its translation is CSVGGGTGNQPQHF.

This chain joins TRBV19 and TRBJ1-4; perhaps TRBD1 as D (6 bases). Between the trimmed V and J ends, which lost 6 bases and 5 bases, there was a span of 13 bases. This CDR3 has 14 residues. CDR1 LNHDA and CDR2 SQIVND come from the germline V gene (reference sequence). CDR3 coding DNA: TGTGCCAGTAGCTTCAACAGGGCAAATGAAAAACTGTTTTTT. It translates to CASSFNRANEKLFF.

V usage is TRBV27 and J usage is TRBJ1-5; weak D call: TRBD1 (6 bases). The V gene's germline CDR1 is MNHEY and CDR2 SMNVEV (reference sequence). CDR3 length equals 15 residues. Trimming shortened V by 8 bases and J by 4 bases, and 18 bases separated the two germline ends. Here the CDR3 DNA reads TGTGCCAGCCCTAAATACAGGGTGGGAAATCAGCCCCAGCATTTT. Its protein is CASPKYRVGNQPQHF.